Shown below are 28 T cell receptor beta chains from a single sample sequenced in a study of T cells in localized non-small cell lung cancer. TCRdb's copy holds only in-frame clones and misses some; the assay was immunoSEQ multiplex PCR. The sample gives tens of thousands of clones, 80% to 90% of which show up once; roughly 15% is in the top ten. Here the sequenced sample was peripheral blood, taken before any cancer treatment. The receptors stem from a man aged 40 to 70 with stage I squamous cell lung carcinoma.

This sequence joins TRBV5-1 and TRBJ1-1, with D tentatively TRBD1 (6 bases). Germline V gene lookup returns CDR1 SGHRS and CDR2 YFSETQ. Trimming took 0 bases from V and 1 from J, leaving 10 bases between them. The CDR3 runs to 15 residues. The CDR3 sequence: CASSLDTGTNTEAFF. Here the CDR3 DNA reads TGCGCCAGCAGCTTGGATACAGGGACGAACACTGAAGCTTTCTTT.

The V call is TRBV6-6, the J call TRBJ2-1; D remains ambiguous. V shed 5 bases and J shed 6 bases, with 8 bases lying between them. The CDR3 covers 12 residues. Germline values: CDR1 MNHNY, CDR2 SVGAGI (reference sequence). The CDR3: CASSDPANEQFF. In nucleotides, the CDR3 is TGTGCCAGCAGTGACCCGGCCAATGAGCAGTTCTTC.

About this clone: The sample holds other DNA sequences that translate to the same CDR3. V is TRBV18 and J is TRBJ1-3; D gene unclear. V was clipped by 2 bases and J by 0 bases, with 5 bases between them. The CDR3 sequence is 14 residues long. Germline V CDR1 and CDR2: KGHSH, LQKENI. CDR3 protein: CASSPSGSGNTIYF. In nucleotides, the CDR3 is TGTGCCAGCTCACCATCGGGCTCTGGAAACACCATATATTTT. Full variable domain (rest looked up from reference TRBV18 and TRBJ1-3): NAGVMQNPRHLVRRRGQEARLRCSPMKGHSHVYWYRQLPEEGLKFMVYLQKENIIDESGMPKERFSAEFPKEGPSILRIQQVVRGDSAAYFCASSPSGSGNTIYFGEGSWLTVV.

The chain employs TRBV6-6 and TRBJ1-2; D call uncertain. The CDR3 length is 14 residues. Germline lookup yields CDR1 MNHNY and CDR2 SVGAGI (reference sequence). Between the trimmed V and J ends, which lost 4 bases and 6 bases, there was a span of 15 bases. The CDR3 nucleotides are TGTGCCAGCAGTTTCAGTTTGGAGCGAAATGGCTACACCTTC. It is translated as CASSFSLERNGYTF.

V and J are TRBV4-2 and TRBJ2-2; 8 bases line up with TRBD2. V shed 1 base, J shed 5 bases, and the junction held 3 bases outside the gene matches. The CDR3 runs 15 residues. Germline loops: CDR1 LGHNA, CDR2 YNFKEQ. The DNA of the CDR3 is TGTGCCAGCAGCCAAGGGCGGGGGGTGACCGGGGAGCTGTTTTTT. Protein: CASSQGRGVTGELFF.

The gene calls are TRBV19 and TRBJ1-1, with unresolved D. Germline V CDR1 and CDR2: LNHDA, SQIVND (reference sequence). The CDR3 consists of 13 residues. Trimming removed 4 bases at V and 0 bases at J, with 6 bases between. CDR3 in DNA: TGTGCCAGTAGTACAAACCTGAACACTGAAGCTTTCTTT. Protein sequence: CASSTNLNTEAFF.

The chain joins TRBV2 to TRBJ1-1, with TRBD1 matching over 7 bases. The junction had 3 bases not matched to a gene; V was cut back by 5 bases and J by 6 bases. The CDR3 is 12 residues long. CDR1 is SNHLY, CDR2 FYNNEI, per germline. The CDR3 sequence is CASSSTGAEAFF. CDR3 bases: TGTGCCAGCAGTAGTACAGGGGCTGAAGCTTTCTTT.

The CDR3 DNA reads TGCGCCAGCAGCTTGGGGACAGGCTTTTTCCATGGCTACACCTTC. This gives the protein CASSLGTGFFHGYTF. The chain couples TRBV5-1 to TRBJ1-2, with 7 positions matching TRBD1. Germline V gives CDR1 SGHRS, CDR2 YFSETQ. This CDR3 is built from 15 residues. The junction had 8 bases not matched to a gene; V was cut back by 0 bases and J by 6 bases.

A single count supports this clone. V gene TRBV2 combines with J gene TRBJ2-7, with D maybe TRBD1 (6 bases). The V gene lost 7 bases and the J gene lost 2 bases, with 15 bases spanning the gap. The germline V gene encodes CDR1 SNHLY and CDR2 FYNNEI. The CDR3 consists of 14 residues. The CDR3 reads CASNSRGTTYEQYF. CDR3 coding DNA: TGTGCCAGCAATTCGAGGGGGACGACCTACGAGCAGTACTTC.

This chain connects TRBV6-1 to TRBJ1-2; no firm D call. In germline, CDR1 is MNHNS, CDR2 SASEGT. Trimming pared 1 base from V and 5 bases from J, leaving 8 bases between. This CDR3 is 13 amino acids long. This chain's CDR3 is CASSEGGLYGYTF. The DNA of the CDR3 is TGTGCCAGCAGTGAAGGGGGTTTATATGGCTACACCTTC.

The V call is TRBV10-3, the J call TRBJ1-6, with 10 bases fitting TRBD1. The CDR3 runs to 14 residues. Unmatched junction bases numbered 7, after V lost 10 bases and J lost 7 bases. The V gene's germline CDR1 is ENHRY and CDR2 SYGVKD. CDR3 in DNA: TGTGCCACTACTCCGGGACAGGGGAATTCACCCCTCCACTTT. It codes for CATTPGQGNSPLHF.

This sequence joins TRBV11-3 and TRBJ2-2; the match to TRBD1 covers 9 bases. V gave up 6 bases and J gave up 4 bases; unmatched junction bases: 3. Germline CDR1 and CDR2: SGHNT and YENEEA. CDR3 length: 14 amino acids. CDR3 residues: CASSQDRGTGELFF. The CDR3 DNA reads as TGTGCCAGCAGTCAGGACAGGGGCACCGGGGAGCTGTTTTTT.

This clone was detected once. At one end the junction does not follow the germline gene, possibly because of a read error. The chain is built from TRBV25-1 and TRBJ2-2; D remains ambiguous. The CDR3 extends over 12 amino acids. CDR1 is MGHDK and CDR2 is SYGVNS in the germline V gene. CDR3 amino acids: CASSQYSGELFF. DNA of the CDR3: TGTGCCAGCAGTCAATATAGCGGGGAGCTGTTTTTT. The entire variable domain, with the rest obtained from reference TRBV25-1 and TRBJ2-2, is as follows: EADIYQTPRYLVIGTGKKITLECSQTMGHDKMYWYQQDPGMELHLIHYSYGVNSTEKGDLSSESTVSRIRTEHFPLTLESARPSHTSQYLCASSQYSGELFFGEGSRLTVL.

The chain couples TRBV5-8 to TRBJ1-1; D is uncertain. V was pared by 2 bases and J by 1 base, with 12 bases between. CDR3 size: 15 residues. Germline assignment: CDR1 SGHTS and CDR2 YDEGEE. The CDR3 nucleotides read TGTGCCAGCAGCTTCCTCCAGGATAGGAACACTGAAGCTTTCTTT. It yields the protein CASSFLQDRNTEAFF. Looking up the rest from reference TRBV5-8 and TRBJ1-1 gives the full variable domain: EAGVTQSPTHLIKTRGQQATLRCSPISGHTSVYWYQQALGLGLQFLLWYDEGEERNRGNFPPRFSGRQFPNYSSELNVNALELEDSALYLCASSFLQDRNTEAFFGQGTRLTVV.

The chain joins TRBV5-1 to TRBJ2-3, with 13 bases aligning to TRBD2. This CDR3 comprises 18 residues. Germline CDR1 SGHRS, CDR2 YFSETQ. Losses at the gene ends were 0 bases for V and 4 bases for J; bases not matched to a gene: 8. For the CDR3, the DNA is TGCGCCAGCAGCTTGGGGACACTAGCGGGGGGGATCGCAGATACGCAGTATTTT. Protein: CASSLGTLAGGIADTQYF. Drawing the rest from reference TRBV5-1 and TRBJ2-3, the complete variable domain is KAGVTQTPRYLIKTRGQQVTLSCSPISGHRSVSWYQQTPGQGLQFLFEYFSETQRNKGNFPGRFSGRQFSNSRSEMNVSTLELGDSALYLCASSLGTLAGGIADTQYFGPGTRLTVL.

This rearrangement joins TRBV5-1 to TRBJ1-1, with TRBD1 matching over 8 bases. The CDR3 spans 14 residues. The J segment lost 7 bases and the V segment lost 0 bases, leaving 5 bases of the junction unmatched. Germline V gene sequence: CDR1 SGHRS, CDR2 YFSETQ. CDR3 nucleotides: TGCGCCAGCAGCTTGGGACAGGGGAATAATGAAGCTTTCTTT. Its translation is CASSLGQGNNEAFF.

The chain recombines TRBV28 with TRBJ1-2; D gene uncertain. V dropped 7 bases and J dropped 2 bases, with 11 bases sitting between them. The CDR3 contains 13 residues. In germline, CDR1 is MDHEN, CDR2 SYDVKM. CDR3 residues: CASMRARNYGYTF. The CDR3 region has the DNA TGTGCCAGCATGAGAGCTAGAAACTATGGCTACACCTTC.

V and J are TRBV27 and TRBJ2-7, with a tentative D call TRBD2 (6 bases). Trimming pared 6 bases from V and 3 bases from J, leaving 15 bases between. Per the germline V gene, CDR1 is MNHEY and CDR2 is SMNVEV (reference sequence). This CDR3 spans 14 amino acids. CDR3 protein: CASSVYGGYYEQYF. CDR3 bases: TGTGCCAGCAGCGTCTACGGGGGATACTACGAGCAGTACTTC.

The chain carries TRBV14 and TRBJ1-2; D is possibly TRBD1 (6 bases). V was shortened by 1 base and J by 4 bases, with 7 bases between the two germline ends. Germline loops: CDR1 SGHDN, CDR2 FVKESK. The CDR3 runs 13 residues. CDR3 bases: TGTGCCAGCAGCCAAGGACAGGTCTATGGCTACACCTTC. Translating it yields CASSQGQVYGYTF.

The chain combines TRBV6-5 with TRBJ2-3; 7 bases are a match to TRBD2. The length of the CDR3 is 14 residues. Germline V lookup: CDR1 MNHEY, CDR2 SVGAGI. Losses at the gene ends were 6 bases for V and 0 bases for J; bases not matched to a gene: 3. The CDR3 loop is CASRKRGSTDTQYF. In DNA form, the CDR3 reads TGTGCCAGCAGGAAGCGGGGAAGCACAGATACGCAGTATTTT.

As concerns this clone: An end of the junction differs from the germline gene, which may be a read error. The CDR3: CASSKQGGYNEQFF. In nucleotides, the CDR3 is TGCGCCAGCAGCAAGCAAGGGGGCTACAATGAGCAGTTCTTC. This chain uses TRBV5-3 with TRBJ2-1; tentatively, D is TRBD1 (6 bases). TRBV5-3 is an ORF, with its function uncertain. The CDR3 totals 14 residues.

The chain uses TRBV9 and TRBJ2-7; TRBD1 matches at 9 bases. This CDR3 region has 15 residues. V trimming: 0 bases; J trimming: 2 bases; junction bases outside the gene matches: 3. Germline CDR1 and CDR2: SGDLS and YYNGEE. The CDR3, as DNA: TGTGCCAGCAGCGTAGGACAGGGGGGGACCTACGAGCAGTACTTC. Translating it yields CASSVGQGGTYEQYF.

Here the CDR3 DNA reads TGTGCCAGCAGTGGGGGACTTCCCTACGAGCAGTACTTC. It codes for CASSGGLPYEQYF. The chain has TRBV28 and TRBJ2-7; the D gene is possibly TRBD2 (6 bases). CDR3 length equals 13 residues. V was shortened by 5 bases and J by 2 bases, with 10 bases between the two germline ends. Germline V gene sequence: CDR1 MDHEN, CDR2 SYDVKM.

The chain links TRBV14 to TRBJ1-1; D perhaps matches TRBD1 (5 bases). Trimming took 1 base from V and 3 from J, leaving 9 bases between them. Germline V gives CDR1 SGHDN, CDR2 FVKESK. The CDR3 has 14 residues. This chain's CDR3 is CASSQGVTDTEAFF. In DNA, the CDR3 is TGTGCCAGCAGCCAAGGGGTGACAGACACTGAAGCTTTCTTT.

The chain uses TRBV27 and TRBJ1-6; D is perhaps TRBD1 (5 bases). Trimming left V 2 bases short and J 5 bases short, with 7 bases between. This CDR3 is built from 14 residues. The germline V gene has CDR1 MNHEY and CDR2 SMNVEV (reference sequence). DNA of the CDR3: TGTGCCAGCAGTTTAGGGGGAAATAATTCACCCCTCCACTTT. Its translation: CASSLGGNNSPLHF.

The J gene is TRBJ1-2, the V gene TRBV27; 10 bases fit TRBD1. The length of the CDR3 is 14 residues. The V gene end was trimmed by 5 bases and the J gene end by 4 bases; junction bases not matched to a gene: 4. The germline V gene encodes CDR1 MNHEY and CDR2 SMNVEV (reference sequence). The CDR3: CASSPRQGAYGYTF. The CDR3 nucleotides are TGTGCCAGCAGTCCTCGACAGGGGGCCTATGGCTACACCTTC.

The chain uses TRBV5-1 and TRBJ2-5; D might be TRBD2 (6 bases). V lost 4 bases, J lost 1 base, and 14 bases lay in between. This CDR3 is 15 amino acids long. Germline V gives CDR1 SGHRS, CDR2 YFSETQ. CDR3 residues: CASSPRVGGQETQYF. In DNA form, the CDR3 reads TGCGCCAGCAGCCCACGAGTCGGGGGCCAAGAGACCCAGTACTTC.

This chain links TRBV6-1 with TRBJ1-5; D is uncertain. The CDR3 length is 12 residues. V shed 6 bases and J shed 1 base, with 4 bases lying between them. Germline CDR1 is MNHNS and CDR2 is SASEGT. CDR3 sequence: CASRISNQPQHF. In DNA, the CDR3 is TGTGCCAGCAGAATAAGCAATCAGCCCCAGCATTTT.